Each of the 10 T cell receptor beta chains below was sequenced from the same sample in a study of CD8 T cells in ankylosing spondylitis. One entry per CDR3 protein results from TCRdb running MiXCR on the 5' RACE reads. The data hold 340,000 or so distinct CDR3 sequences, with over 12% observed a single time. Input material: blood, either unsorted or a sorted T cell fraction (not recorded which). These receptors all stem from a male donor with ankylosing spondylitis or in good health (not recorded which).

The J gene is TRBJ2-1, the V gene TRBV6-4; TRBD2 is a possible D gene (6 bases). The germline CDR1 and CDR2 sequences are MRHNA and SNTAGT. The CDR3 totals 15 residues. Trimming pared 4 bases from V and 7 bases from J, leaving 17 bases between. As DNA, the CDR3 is TGTGCCAGCAGTGTACAGCCCCTAGGAGGGAATGAGCAGTTCTTC. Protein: CASSVQPLGGNEQFF.

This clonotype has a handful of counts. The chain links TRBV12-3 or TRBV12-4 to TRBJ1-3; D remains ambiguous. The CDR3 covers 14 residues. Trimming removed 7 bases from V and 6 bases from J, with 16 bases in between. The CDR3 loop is CASTLAGVENTIYF. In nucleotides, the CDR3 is TGTGCCAGCACCTTGGCCGGGGTTGAAAACACCATATATTTT.

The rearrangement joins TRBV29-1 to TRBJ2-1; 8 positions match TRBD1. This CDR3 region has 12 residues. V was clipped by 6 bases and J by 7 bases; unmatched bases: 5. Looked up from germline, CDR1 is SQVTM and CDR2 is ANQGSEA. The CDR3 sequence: CSVRQGRNEQFF. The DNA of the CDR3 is TGCAGCGTGCGACAGGGGAGGAATGAGCAGTTCTTC.

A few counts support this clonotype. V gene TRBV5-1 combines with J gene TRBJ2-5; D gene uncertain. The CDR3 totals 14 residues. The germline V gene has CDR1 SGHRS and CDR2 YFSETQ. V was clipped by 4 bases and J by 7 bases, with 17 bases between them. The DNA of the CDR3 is TGCGCCAGCAGCCCCTCTCTTACTACTGTGACCCAGTACTTC. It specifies CASSPSLTTVTQYF.

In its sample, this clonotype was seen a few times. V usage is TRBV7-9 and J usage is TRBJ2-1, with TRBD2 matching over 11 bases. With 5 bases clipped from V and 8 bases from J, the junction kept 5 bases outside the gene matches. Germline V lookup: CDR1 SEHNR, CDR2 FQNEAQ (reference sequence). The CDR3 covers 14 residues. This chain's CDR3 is CASSDSGRADEQFF. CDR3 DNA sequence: TGTGCCAGCAGCGATAGCGGGAGGGCAGATGAGCAGTTCTTC.

The CDR3 DNA reads TGTGCCATCAGTGTTATCGACACCTTCTCCACAGATACGCAGTATTTT. Amino acid sequence: CAISVIDTFSTDTQYF. J is TRBJ2-3 and V is TRBV10-3; D uncertain. Per germline, CDR1 ENHRY and CDR2 SYGVKD. The CDR3 length is 16 residues. Trimming stripped 4 bases from V and 2 bases from J, with 16 bases between.

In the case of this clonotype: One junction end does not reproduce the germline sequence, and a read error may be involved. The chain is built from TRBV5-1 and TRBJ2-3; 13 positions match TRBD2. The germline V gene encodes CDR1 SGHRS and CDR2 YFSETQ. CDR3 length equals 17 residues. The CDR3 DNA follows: TGTGCCAGCAGCTTAGGACTAGCGGGGGCCAGCACAGATACGCAGTATTTT. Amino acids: CASSLGLAGASTDTQYF.

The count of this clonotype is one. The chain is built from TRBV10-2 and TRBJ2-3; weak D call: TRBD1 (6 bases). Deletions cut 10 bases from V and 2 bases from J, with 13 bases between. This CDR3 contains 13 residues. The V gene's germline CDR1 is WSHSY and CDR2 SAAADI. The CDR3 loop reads CAIRQDLTDTQYF. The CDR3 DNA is TGCGCCATACGACAGGACCTCACAGATACGCAGTATTTT.

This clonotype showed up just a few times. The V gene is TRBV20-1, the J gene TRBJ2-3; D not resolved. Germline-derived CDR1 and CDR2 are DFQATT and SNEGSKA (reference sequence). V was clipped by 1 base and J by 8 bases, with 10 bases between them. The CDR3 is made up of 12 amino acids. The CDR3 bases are TGCAGTGCTAGAGGGGCGGATGGTACGCAGTATTTT. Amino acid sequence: CSARGADGTQYF.

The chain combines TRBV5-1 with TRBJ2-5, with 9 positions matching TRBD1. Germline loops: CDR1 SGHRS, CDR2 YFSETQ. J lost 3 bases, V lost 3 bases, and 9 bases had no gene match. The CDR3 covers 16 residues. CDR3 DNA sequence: TGCGCCAGCAGCTGGACCGGGACAGGGTGGGAAGAGACCCAGTACTTC. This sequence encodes CASSWTGTGWEETQYF.